Listed below are T cell receptor beta chains from one sample, sequenced in a study of cytomegalovirus exposure and HLA in healthy donors. The method was immunoSEQ multiplex PCR; TCRdb's version includes in-frame clones alone and lacks a portion of them. The listing contains 35,000 to 45,000 clones. Sequenced sample: PBMCs. The receptors here all came from a woman aged 25 to 39 in good health and CMV-seropositive. CDR3s include the opening cysteine and the closing phenylalanine or tryptophan. A D gene is named only where the DNA matches it firmly. Size values are once, few and many counts, or a class for expanded clones, and some rows have none.

v_gene,abundance,d_gene,j_gene,len,CDR3nt,CDR3aa
TRBV6-1,-,-,TRBJ1-1,15,TGTGCCAGCAGTGAGGCGGCCAGCTGGAACACTGAAGCTTTCTTT,CASSEAASWNTEAFF
TRBV10-2,-,-,TRBJ1-5,12,TGCGCCAGCAGTGTGGCCAATCAGCCCCAGCATTTT,CASSVANQPQHF
TRBV6-1,-,TRBD2,TRBJ2-7,15,TGTGCCACAATTGGACTAGGGCTCGGGGTCCACGAGCAGTACTTC,CATIGLGLGVHEQYF
TRBV28,-,TRBD1,TRBJ1-2,14,TGTGCCAGCAACACACTGGACAGGTTATATGGCTACACCTTC,CASNTLDRLYGYTF
TRBV5-8,-,-,TRBJ2-3,13,TGTGCCTTTAGCCGAAACCCCACAGATACGCAGTATTTT,CAFSRNPTDTQYF
TRBV6-5,-,TRBD2,TRBJ2-1,13,TGTGCCAGCAGAGAGGCTAGCGGAAATGAGCAGTTCTTC,CASREASGNEQFF
TRBV7-9,-,TRBD2,TRBJ2-1,17,TGTGCCAGCAGCTTAGGTGGGACTAGCGGGGGGAACAATGAGCAGTTCTTC,CASSLGGTSGGNNEQFF
TRBV4-2,-,TRBD2,TRBJ2-5,18,TGTGCCAGCAGCCAAGATCCTTTCCTAGCGGGGGGGCAGGAGACCCAGTACTTC,CASSQDPFLAGGQETQYF
TRBV6-1,-,-,TRBJ2-5,15,TGTGCCAGCAGTGAGTCGGGGAGGGGGGAGAAGACCCAGTACTTC,CASSESGRGEKTQYF
TRBV5-1,-,-,TRBJ2-7,16,TGCGCCAGCAGCAGCGGTTCTGGGGGCTCCTACTACGAGCAGTACTTC,CASSSGSGGSYYEQYF
TRBV6-5,-,TRBD2,TRBJ2-3,14,TGTGCCAGCAGTCTAGCGGGGGGTCCAGATACGCAGTATTTT,CASSLAGGPDTQYF
TRBV5-1,-,-,TRBJ2-5,11,TGCGCCAGCAAGGGGGAAGAGACCCAGTACTTC,CASKGEETQYF
TRBV2,-,TRBD1,TRBJ1-2,13,TGTGCCAGCAGGACGGACAGGGGCGAAGGCTACACCTTC,CASRTDRGEGYTF
TRBV4-1,-,-,TRBJ1-2,15,TGCGCCAGCAGCCAAGGATCAGGACTGAACTATGGCTACACCTTC,CASSQGSGLNYGYTF
TRBV28,-,-,TRBJ1-2,14,TGTGCCTCACAACCTGGCAACAATAACTATGGCTACACCTTC,CASQPGNNNYGYTF
TRBV7-8,-,-,TRBJ1-2,15,TGTGCCAGCAGCTTATCACAGGGAAGTGGCTATGGCTACACCTTC,CASSLSQGSGYGYTF
TRBV4-1,-,TRBD1,TRBJ2-1,15,TGCGCCAGCAGCCAAGAGGGACAGGCTTACAATGAGCAGTTCTTC,CASSQEGQAYNEQFF
TRBV6-1,-,-,TRBJ2-7,11,TGTGCCAGCAGTGAGGGAGACGAGCAGTACTTC,CASSEGDEQYF
TRBV11-2,-,-,TRBJ2-2,17,TGTGCCAGCAGCTTAGATTTGGCGGCAGGGGTATCCGGGGAGCTGTTTTTT,CASSLDLAAGVSGELFF
TRBV5-1,-,-,TRBJ1-1,16,TGCGCCAGCAGCTTCGGGGAAAAAGGGAGAGGTACTGAAGCTTTCTTT,CASSFGEKGRGTEAFF
TRBV6-5,-,TRBD1,TRBJ1-3,16,TGTGCCAGCAGTTTAACAGGGGACGGCTCTGGAAACACCATATATTTT,CASSLTGDGSGNTIYF
TRBV2,-,TRBD1,TRBJ1-2,14,TGTGCCAGCAGCGGACAGGGGACTTCCTATGGCTACACCTTC,CASSGQGTSYGYTF
TRBV19,-,-,TRBJ1-4,15,TGTGCCAGTAGTCTGACCCCGGGTGGGTTGGAAAAACTGTTTTTT,CASSLTPGGLEKLFF
TRBV19,medium-sized,TRBD1,TRBJ1-2,16,TGTGCCAGTAGTATAGACCCCCCCGGGACAGGCTATGACTACACCTTC,CASSIDPPGTGYDYTF
TRBV18,-,-,TRBJ1-2,15,TGTGCCAGCTCACCAAACAGTCCTTTCTCCTATGGCTACACCTTC,CASSPNSPFSYGYTF
TRBV7-6,-,-,TRBJ1-2,14,TGTGCCAGCAGCCCTGGGGCGACGGAATATGGCTACACCTTC,CASSPGATEYGYTF
TRBV6-6,-,-,TRBJ1-2,14,TGTGCCAGCAGTTACGCCGCAACGGAGGATGGCTACACCTTC,CASSYAATEDGYTF
TRBV19,-,TRBD1,TRBJ1-2,15,TGTGCCACCGGATCGCCCGGGACAGGGGACTATGGCTACACCTTC,CATGSPGTGDYGYTF
TRBV5-6,-,-,TRBJ1-2,14,TGTGCCAGCAGCTTGGGGGGCTTTTACGATGGCTACACCTTC,CASSLGGFYDGYTF
TRBV7-9,-,-,TRBJ1-5,10,TGTGCCAGCAGCCTCCTAAACCAGCATTTT,CASSLLNQHF
TRBV6-5,-,TRBD1,TRBJ2-7,13,TGTGCCAGCAGTCGGGACAGAGGCTACGAGCAGTACTTC,CASSRDRGYEQYF
TRBV19,-,-,TRBJ1-2,14,TGTGCCAGTAGTACGACAGGAGATCTCTATGGCTACACCTTC,CASSTTGDLYGYTF
TRBV6-1,medium-sized,TRBD1,TRBJ1-3,15,TGTGCCAGCAGTACCGGGACAGGTCACGGAAACACCATATATTTT,CASSTGTGHGNTIYF